This T cell receptor beta chain was recorded in a study of CD8 T cells in Susac syndrome. An amount of RNA that ranged from roughly 0.5 to 1 ug was reverse transcribed with random hexamers. TCRdb re-derived calls from the immunoSEQ multiplex PCR reads in MiXCR, one entry per CDR3 protein. The table includes about 140,000 distinct CDR3 sequences, approximately 94% detected once. Specimen: CD4+ T cells from PBMCs. This sequence was found in a human donor in good health.

CDR3 sequence: CASSLVRQASGNTIYF. The CDR3 DNA is TGTGCCAGCAGCTTAGTTCGGCAGGCCTCTGGAAACACCATATATTTT. The chain recombines TRBV7-2 with TRBJ1-3; no definite D call. From germline, CDR1 is SGHTA and CDR2 FQGNSA. The CDR3 totals 16 residues. V was pared by 1 base and J by 0 bases, with 10 bases between.